The 5 T cell receptor beta chains in this list originate from one sample, sequenced in a study of T cell responses to AZD1222 COVID-19 vaccine (dated by TCRdb to about 2021). Sample time point, as interpreted from the label and publication: baseline before first vaccination. Libraries were prepared through the immunoSEQ multiplex PCR assay. As stored in TCRdb, this immuneACCESS dataset retains in-frame rearrangements with V and J assigned. A fraction of the clones does not appear; measured against another copy, unresolved V genes explain less than half of the discrepancy, and the remainder lacks a known reason. The sample records some 160,000 clones, more than 85% of which are singletons. The ten largest clones take up 4% to 5.5% of the sample. The sequenced sample was peripheral blood, obtained on day 0 of AZD1222 vaccination. Receptor source: an adult in good health.

In this sample, this clone turned up a few times. The gene calls are TRBV10-2 and TRBJ2-1, with D perhaps TRBD2 (5 bases). Germline CDR1 is WSHSY and CDR2 is SAAADI. V lost 5 bases, J lost 4 bases, and 15 bases lay in between. The CDR3 is 15 amino acids. The CDR3 protein is CASSPTSPEYNEQFF. CDR3 nucleotide sequence: TGCGCCAGCAGTCCTACTAGTCCTGAATACAATGAGCAGTTCTTC.

This sequence joins TRBV30 and TRBJ2-2, with unresolved D. Germline lookup yields CDR1 GTSNPN and CDR2 SVGIG (reference sequence). This CDR3 comprises 11 residues. Trimming stripped 1 base from V and 7 bases from J, with 4 bases between. In nucleotides, the CDR3 is TGTGCCTGGAGTGCTATCGGGGAGCTGTTTTTT. The encoded protein is CAWSAIGELFF. Full variable domain (missing parts from reference TRBV30 and TRBJ2-2): SQTIHQWPATLVQPVGSPLSLECTVEGTSNPNLYWYRQAAGRGLQLLFYSVGIGQISSEVPQNLSASRPQDRQFILSSKKLLLSDSGFYLCAWSAIGELFFGEGSRLTVL.

In nucleotides, the CDR3 is TGCGCCAGCAGCGTCACAGGGATTCAGGGTCAGCCCCAGCATTTT. It specifies CASSVTGIQGQPQHF. The V and J genes are TRBV5-1 and TRBJ1-5; maybe TRBD1 (6 bases). Germline V gives CDR1 SGHRS, CDR2 YFSETQ. With 4 bases removed from V and 6 bases from J, the gap between germline ends came to 17 bases. The CDR3 runs 15 residues.

The gene calls are TRBV10-2 and TRBJ2-7; 10 bases align to TRBD2. Germline V CDR1 and CDR2: WSHSY, SAAADI. The length of the CDR3 is 13 residues. Trimming took 5 bases from V and 7 from J; bases not matched to a gene: 5. The CDR3 DNA sequence: TGCGCCAGCAGTCCCCTAGCGGGAGATGAGCAGTACTTC. It yields the protein CASSPLAGDEQYF.

The V call is TRBV4-2, the J call TRBJ1-5; weak D call: TRBD1 (5 bases). The CDR3 extends over 15 amino acids. Between the trimmed V and J ends, which lost 0 bases and 7 bases, there was a span of 13 bases. CDR1 is LGHNA, CDR2 YNFKEQ, per germline. The CDR3 region has the DNA TGTGCCAGCAGCCAAGATGTTGCGGGGGACCAGCCCCAGCATTTT. Translation: CASSQDVAGDQPQHF.